What follows are 28 T cell receptor beta chains derived from one specimen sequenced in a study of blood T cell repertoires in COVID-19. Here immunoSEQ multiplex PCR was the method, and the copy in TCRdb shows in-frame clones only, minus some. Of approximately 45,000 clones detected, around 87% appear once; the ten largest clones hold under 2.5%. The sequencing sample was made of peripheral blood. The receptors were gathered from a woman of 80 years or more with COVID-19, enrolled during active disease.

This rearrangement joins TRBV11-1 to TRBJ1-1; D perhaps matches TRBD1 (5 bases). The CDR3 extends over 14 amino acids. Germline V gene data show CDR1 as SGHAT and CDR2 as FQDESV (reference sequence). Trimming pared 5 bases from V and 1 base from J, leaving 11 bases between. Here the CDR3 reads CASSLHGGNTEAFF. The CDR3 DNA reads as TGTGCCAGCAGCCTCCACGGGGGGAACACTGAAGCTTTCTTT. Looking up the rest from reference TRBV11-1 and TRBJ1-1 gives the full variable domain: EAEVAQSPRYKITEKSQAVAFWCDPISGHATLYWYRQILGQGPELLVQFQDESVVDDSQLPKDRFSAERLKGVDSTLKIQPAELGDSAMYLCASSLHGGNTEAFFGQGTRLTVV.

The chain is built from TRBV13 and TRBJ1-5; perhaps TRBD1 as D (5 bases). Germline V gene sequence: CDR1 PRHDT, CDR2 FYEKMQ (reference sequence). The CDR3 covers 15 residues. Deletions cut 0 bases from V and 1 base from J, with 7 bases between. This CDR3 reads CASSLGGVSNQPQHF. CDR3 DNA sequence: TGTGCCAGCAGCTTAGGAGGGGTCAGCAATCAGCCCCAGCATTTT.

V and J are TRBV4-1 and TRBJ2-6; 7 nucleotides agree with TRBD1. The germline gives CDR1 MGHRA, CDR2 YSYEKL. Germline trimming cut 3 bases from V and 0 bases from J; bases unmatched to any gene: 5. This CDR3 region has 17 residues. CDR3 sequence: CASSQGQSHSGANVLTF. The CDR3 coding sequence is TGCGCCAGCAGCCAGGGACAGAGCCACTCTGGGGCCAACGTCCTGACTTTC.

The chain recombines TRBV4-1 with TRBJ1-2; a weak D match, TRBD1 (5 bases). Germline V gene lookup returns CDR1 MGHRA and CDR2 YSYEKL. The CDR3 length is 14 residues. V lost 0 bases, J lost 5 bases, and 10 bases lay in between. For the CDR3, the DNA is TGCGCCAGCAGCCAAGATCAGGGTCTTTATGGCTACACCTTC. It specifies CASSQDQGLYGYTF.

The chain combines TRBV2 with TRBJ1-5, with 9 nucleotides matching TRBD1. V trimming: 6 bases; J trimming: 0 bases; junction bases outside the gene matches: 12. This CDR3 spans 18 amino acids. CDR1 SNHLY and CDR2 FYNNEI come from the germline V gene. The CDR3 region has the DNA TGTGCCAGCAGACCGGGACAGGGAACCCCGCGTAGCAATCAGCCCCAGCATTTT. Translation: CASRPGQGTPRSNQPQHF.

CDR3 sequence: CAIKGQGKGNTIYF. CDR3 DNA: TGTGCCATCAAGGGACAGGGGAAGGGAAACACCATATATTTT. The chain employs TRBV10-3 and TRBJ1-3; 10 bases are shared with TRBD1. Per germline, CDR1 ENHRY and CDR2 SYGVKD. V lost 7 bases and J lost 4; bases outside the gene matches: 4. The CDR3 loop spans 14 amino acids.

The chain joins TRBV18 to TRBJ2-7, with a possible D match to TRBD1 (6 bases). The germline V gene has CDR1 KGHSH and CDR2 LQKENI. V shed 3 bases and J shed 3 bases, with 15 bases lying between them. This CDR3 spans 15 amino acids. CDR3 coding DNA: TGTGCCAGCTCACCGGGACACGGGGCACTCTACGAGCAGTACTTC. Its translation is CASSPGHGALYEQYF.

The chain uses TRBV7-9 and TRBJ1-4; TRBD1 might be the D (6 bases). Germline V gene sequence: CDR1 SEHNR, CDR2 FQNEAQ (reference sequence). V was clipped by 0 bases and J by 4 bases, with 15 bases between them. CDR3 length equals 17 residues. CDR3 in DNA: TGTGCCAGCAGCTTAGCGGGGGCTTCGTCGGTTAATGAAAAACTGTTTTTT. It encodes CASSLAGASSVNEKLFF.

J is TRBJ2-5 and V is TRBV4-2; 11 bases are a match to TRBD1. The CDR3 totals 15 residues. CDR1 is LGHNA, CDR2 YNFKEQ, per germline. V was pared by 2 bases and J by 5 bases, with 4 bases of the junction left unmatched. The CDR3 DNA reads as TGTGCCAGCAGCCAAATGGACAGGGGGCATGAGACCCAGTACTTC. Amino acids: CASSQMDRGHETQYF.

This chain uses TRBV24-1 with TRBJ1-5; D possibly corresponds to TRBD1 (5 bases). Trimming cost V 2 bases and J 7 bases, with 11 bases left between them. The V gene's germline CDR1 is KGHDR and CDR2 SFDVKD. The CDR3 covers 14 residues. The CDR3 loop reads CATSDWQGAQPQHF. CDR3 nucleotide sequence: TGTGCCACCAGTGATTGGCAGGGTGCACAGCCCCAGCATTTT.

This sequence joins TRBV29-1 and TRBJ2-1, with D perhaps TRBD1 (6 bases). Between the trimmed V and J ends, which lost 7 bases and 0 bases, there was a span of 13 bases. Germline CDR1 SQVTM, CDR2 ANQGSEA. This CDR3 spans 14 amino acids. CDR3 nucleotide sequence: TGCAGCGGGATACAGGGAGCCTCCTACAATGAGCAGTTCTTC. Its protein product is CSGIQGASYNEQFF.

The chain is built from TRBV7-9 and TRBJ2-1, with 15 bases aligning to TRBD2. The ends lost 5 bases at V and 0 bases at J; junction bases unmatched: 8. Germline CDR1 SEHNR, CDR2 FQNEAQ (reference sequence). This CDR3 is built from 19 residues. The CDR3, as DNA: TGTGCCAGCAGCCCAAGGACTAGCGGGAGGGGTGGCTCCTACAATGAGCAGTTCTTC. Translated: CASSPRTSGRGGSYNEQFF.

The chain is built from TRBV7-8 and TRBJ1-1; D not resolved. Germline CDR1 SGHVS, CDR2 FQNEAQ. Trimming took 5 bases from V and 10 from J, leaving 14 bases between them. The CDR3 runs 12 residues. CDR3 in amino acids: CASSPRGEAAFF. The CDR3 nucleotides read TGTGCCAGCAGCCCGCGCGGGGAGGCAGCTTTCTTT. Full variable domain (remainder filled in from reference TRBV7-8 and TRBJ1-1): GAGVSQSPRYKVAKRGQDVALRCDPISGHVSLFWYQQALGQGPEFLTYFQNEAQLDKSGLPSDRFFAERPEGSVSTLKIQRTQQEDSAVYLCASSPRGEAAFFGQGTRLTVV.

V and J are TRBV7-3 and TRBJ1-1; 8 nucleotides line up with TRBD1. The V gene's germline CDR1 is SGHTA and CDR2 FQGTGA. CDR3 length: 15 amino acids. V trimming: 1 base; J trimming: 5 bases; junction bases outside the gene matches: 6. This CDR3 is CASSLMGRGQTEAFF. In DNA form, the CDR3 reads TGTGCCAGCAGCTTAATGGGCAGGGGGCAAACTGAAGCTTTCTTT. Full variable domain (missing parts from reference TRBV7-3 and TRBJ1-1): GAGVSQTPSNKVTEKGKYVELRCDPISGHTALYWYRQSLGQGPEFLIYFQGTGAADDSGLPNDRFFAVRPEGSVSTLKIQRTERGDSAVYLCASSLMGRGQTEAFFGQGTRLTVV.

The chain uses TRBV6-6 and TRBJ1-5; possibly TRBD1 for D (6 bases). Germline V gene data show CDR1 as MNHNY and CDR2 as SVGAGI (reference sequence). The CDR3 runs to 16 residues. V lost 2 bases to trimming and J lost 1 base, with 12 bases between them. The CDR3 loop is CASSYGGRASNQPQHF. The CDR3 DNA is TGTGCCAGCAGTTACGGGGGCAGGGCAAGCAATCAGCCCCAGCATTTT.

The V call is TRBV5-1, the J call TRBJ1-1; TRBD1 aligns across 8 bases. Trimming removed 5 bases from V and 7 bases from J; junction bases left unmatched: 7. CDR1 and CDR2 (germline): SGHRS, YFSETQ. The CDR3 extends over 13 amino acids. This chain's CDR3 is CASRRPGQDEAFF. The CDR3 DNA is TGCGCCAGCAGACGTCCGGGACAGGATGAAGCTTTCTTT.

This chain connects TRBV27 to TRBJ2-1; possible D gene TRBD2, 6 bases. CDR3 size: 16 residues. The ends were cut back, 6 bases at V and 2 bases at J, with 17 bases in the middle. Germline V CDR1 and CDR2: MNHEY, SMNVEV (reference sequence). The CDR3 here is CASRRKGLITYNEQFF. In nucleotides, the CDR3 is TGTGCCAGCAGACGCAAGGGACTCATCACCTACAATGAGCAGTTCTTC.

This rearrangement joins TRBV6-2 or TRBV6-3 to TRBJ1-4; the D gene is possibly TRBD1 (5 bases). Germline V CDR1 and CDR2: MNHEY, SVGEGT. The CDR3 has 17 amino acids. V lost 2 bases, J lost 8 bases, and 21 bases lay in between. The CDR3: CASSYGRLPREGEKLFF. In DNA form, the CDR3 reads TGTGCCAGCAGTTACGGGAGACTACCCAGGGAGGGGGAAAAACTGTTTTTT.

The chain uses TRBV2 and TRBJ1-2; 8 bases are a match to TRBD1. Germline CDR1 and CDR2: SNHLY and FYNNEI. The junction had 6 bases not matched to a gene; V was cut back by 8 bases and J by 4 bases. The CDR3 consists of 13 residues. The DNA of the CDR3 is TGTGCCAGCCGGGGACAGGACTTCTATGGCTACACCTTC. Translation gives CASRGQDFYGYTF.

In the case of this clone: The identical CDR3 is also encoded by other nucleotide sequences in the sample. This chain links TRBV6-5 with TRBJ1-3, with 9 bases identical to TRBD1. The CDR3 consists of 15 residues. Trimming cost V 5 bases and J 3 bases; bases outside gene matches: 5. Germline assignment: CDR1 MNHEY and CDR2 SVGAGI. This CDR3 reads CASSRGTGNGNTIYF. The CDR3, as DNA: TGTGCCAGCAGTCGAGGGACAGGGAATGGAAACACCATATATTTT.

The chain joins TRBV11-3 to TRBJ1-1; 11 bases are shared with TRBD1. V shed 5 bases and J 5 bases; nucleotides not matched to a gene: 4. Germline CDR1 SGHNT, CDR2 YENEEA. The CDR3 length is 14 residues. The CDR3 spells CASSQDRGQTEAFF. CDR3 nucleotide sequence: TGTGCCAGCAGCCAGGACAGGGGGCAAACTGAAGCTTTCTTT.

The J gene is TRBJ2-2, the V gene TRBV6-4, with TRBD2 matching over 14 bases. There are 17 residues in the CDR3. The V segment lost 6 bases and the J segment 6 bases; nucleotides outside the gene matches: 9. Germline lookup yields CDR1 MRHNA and CDR2 SNTAGT. This CDR3 reads CASREGLAGGRPGELFF. The DNA for the CDR3 is TGTGCCAGCAGGGAAGGACTAGCGGGAGGTAGGCCCGGGGAGCTGTTTTTT.

V is TRBV9 and J is TRBJ2-5, with 10 bases matching TRBD1. CDR3 length: 16 amino acids. Germline V CDR1 and CDR2: SGDLS, YYNGEE. Germline trimming cut 2 bases from V and 1 base from J; bases unmatched to any gene: 5. CDR3 DNA: TGTGCCAGCAGCGTTTTGGGACAGGGGATCCAAGAGACCCAGTACTTC. Translated, it gives CASSVLGQGIQETQYF.

This clone was picked up one time. This rearrangement joins TRBV28 to TRBJ1-5; TRBD1 might be the D (5 bases). The CDR3 is 12 residues long. CDR1 MDHEN and CDR2 SYDVKM come from the germline V gene. The V end lost 7 bases, the J end lost 6 bases, and 10 bases lay between the germline ends. The CDR3 DNA reads as TGTGCCAGCAATCAGGGTTTTCAGCCCCAGCATTTT. It specifies CASNQGFQPQHF.

The V call is TRBV19, the J call TRBJ2-7, with D possibly TRBD2 on 5 matching bases. CDR1 is LNHDA, CDR2 SQIVND, per germline (reference sequence). Between the trimmed V and J ends, which lost 0 bases and 1 base, there was a span of 7 bases. The CDR3 spans 14 residues. CDR3 DNA sequence: TGTGCCAGTAGTATAGACCGGAGGTCCTACGAGCAGTACTTC. This encodes CASSIDRRSYEQYF.

This chain links TRBV18 with TRBJ1-4; possible D gene TRBD1, 5 bases. V was pared by 1 base and J by 0 bases, with 12 bases between. CDR3 length: 17 amino acids. From germline, CDR1 is KGHSH and CDR2 LQKENI. Here the CDR3 DNA reads TGTGCCAGCTCACCACGGGGCAGGGCCACAACTAATGAAAAACTGTTTTTT. It translates to CASSPRGRATTNEKLFF.

This sequence joins TRBV1 and TRBJ1-5. TRBV1 has pseudogene status. CDR3 length: 15 residues. The CDR3 loop reads CTSSQGVDSNQPQHF. In nucleotides, the CDR3 is TGCACCAGCAGCCAAGGAGTTGATAGCAATCAGCCCCAGCATTTT.

V gene TRBV29-1 combines with J gene TRBJ2-3, with D maybe TRBD1 (6 bases). This CDR3 is 14 amino acids long. Trimming removed 3 bases at V and 0 bases at J, with 10 bases between. Germline V CDR1 and CDR2: SQVTM, ANQGSEA. The CDR3 bases are TGCAGCGTTGATACAGGGCCTAGCACAGATACGCAGTATTTT. Translated: CSVDTGPSTDTQYF.